This entry lists 25 T cell receptor beta chains sequenced from one sample in a study of beta chain features in type 1 diabetes. General study findings and limits: Across all four CD4+ subsets, people with type 1 diabetes showed modestly shorter TCRB CDR3s.

No antigens are known for them. The isolated RNA, all of it, was reverse transcribed, so expressed TCRB transcripts were what got sequenced. Profiling relied on immunoSEQ multiplex PCR, and the TCRdb table lists in-frame clones only, not all of them. In the table there are 300,000 to 350,000 clones, about 13% of which are singletons. Sequenced sample: naive CD4+ T cells from blood. The receptors stem from a woman between 18 and 29 years old with type 1 diabetes.

This clone was counted a few times. The genes are TRBV4-1 and TRBJ2-6, with D possibly matching TRBD1 (6 bases). Germline V gene data show CDR1 as MGHRA and CDR2 as YSYEKL. Between the trimmed V and J ends, which lost 4 bases and 2 bases, there was a span of 12 bases. This CDR3 has 16 residues. The CDR3 DNA reads TGCGCCAGCAGCCGCGCCTCAGGGGCTGGGGCCAACGTCCTGACTTTC. Protein: CASSRASGAGANVLTF.

This clone has more than one count but fewer than ten. The rearrangement uses TRBV6-5 and TRBJ2-3; D not certain. The germline CDR1 and CDR2 sequences are MNHEY and SVGAGI. The CDR3 loop spans 15 amino acids. The ends were cut back, 0 bases at V and 0 bases at J, with 7 bases in the middle. The CDR3 protein is CASSYSPSSTDTQYF. The CDR3 bases are TGTGCCAGCAGTTACTCACCCAGTAGCACAGATACGCAGTATTTT.

This clone was seen a handful of times. The chain joins TRBV14 to TRBJ1-1; D might be TRBD1 (5 bases). The V gene lost 9 bases and the J gene lost 0 bases, with 11 bases spanning the gap. The CDR3 extends over 13 amino acids. The germline V gene encodes CDR1 SGHDN and CDR2 FVKESK. Here the CDR3 DNA reads TGTGCCAGTACGGACACCCTGAACACTGAAGCTTTCTTT. This translates into CASTDTLNTEAFF.

This clone has just a few counts. The J gene is TRBJ1-1, the V gene TRBV28; the D is unclear. V gave up 7 bases and J gave up 6 bases, with 24 bases separating them. CDR1 is MDHEN, CDR2 SYDVKM, per germline. The CDR3 extends over 16 amino acids. CDR3 loop: CASIAAPGFWASEAFF. CDR3 bases: TGTGCCAGCATAGCGGCCCCTGGGTTCTGGGCATCTGAAGCTTTCTTT.

The chain recombines TRBV16 with TRBJ2-7; 9 bases agree with TRBD1. Trimming removed 2 bases from V and 5 bases from J; junction bases left unmatched: 7. This CDR3 is built from 15 residues. Germline assignment: CDR1 KGHSY and CDR2 FQNENV. Here the CDR3 reads CASSQGGQGMNEQYV. The CDR3, as DNA: TGTGCCAGCAGCCAAGGAGGACAGGGGATGAACGAGCAGTACGTC.

This chain links TRBV7-2 with TRBJ2-3; D is possibly TRBD2 (5 bases). Trimming cost V 1 base and J 7 bases, with 15 bases left between them. Germline CDR1 SGHTA, CDR2 FQGNSA. The CDR3 runs to 15 residues. Here the CDR3 DNA reads TGTGCCAGCAGCTTAGGGGAAAGGACTTCGTATACGCAGTATTTT. This encodes CASSLGERTSYTQYF.

This clone was seen only a few times. The V gene is TRBV27, the J gene TRBJ2-1, with TRBD2 matching over 13 bases. Germline values: CDR1 MNHEY, CDR2 SMNVEV (reference sequence). V lost 3 bases to trimming and J lost 9 bases; unmatched junction nucleotides: 5. This CDR3 is 15 amino acids long. The CDR3 nucleotides are TGTGCCAGCAGTTTGCGACTAGCGGGAGGAGGTGAGCAGTTCTTC. Its protein is CASSLRLAGGGEQFF.

The chain recombines TRBV11-2 with TRBJ2-1, with D possibly matching TRBD2 (6 bases). This CDR3 is 14 amino acids long. Germline CDR1 reads SGHAT; CDR2 reads FQNNGV. Trimming removed 0 bases at V and 7 bases at J, with 10 bases between. The CDR3 loop reads CASSLEASVNEQFF. For the CDR3, the DNA is TGTGCCAGCAGCTTAGAGGCTAGCGTGAATGAGCAGTTCTTC. Variable domain in full (rest from reference TRBV11-2 and TRBJ2-1): EAGVAQSPRYKIIEKRQSVAFWCNPISGHATLYWYQQILGQGPKLLIQFQNNGVVDDSQLPKDRFSAERLKGVDSTLKIQPAKLEDSAVYLCASSLEASVNEQFFGPGTRLTVL.

This clone was seen only a few times. The chain recombines TRBV30 with TRBJ2-1; 7 nucleotides align to TRBD2. The CDR3 has 14 amino acids. The V gene end was trimmed by 4 bases and the J gene end by 6 bases; junction bases not matched to a gene: 9. CDR1 is GTSNPN and CDR2 is SVGIG in the germline V gene (reference sequence). The CDR3 region has the DNA TGTGCCTGGACCCTGGGACTATTCGGCAATGAGCAGTTCTTC. Translation gives CAWTLGLFGNEQFF.

The rearrangement uses TRBV2 and TRBJ1-2, with 9 bases matching TRBD1. With 1 base clipped from V and 8 bases from J, the junction kept 8 bases outside the gene matches. Germline CDR1 reads SNHLY; CDR2 reads FYNNEI. This CDR3 is built from 15 residues. The CDR3 DNA reads TGTGCCAGCAGTGAAGATAGGGACAGGGCATGGGGCTACACCTTC. Its translation: CASSEDRDRAWGYTF.

The chain links TRBV30 to TRBJ2-3; D not certain. Germline CDR1 GTSNPN, CDR2 SVGIG (reference sequence). The CDR3 totals 11 residues. V lost 5 bases, J lost 0 bases, and 3 bases lay in between. CDR3: CAWSSTDTQYF. The CDR3 nucleotides are TGTGCCTGGTCTAGCACAGATACGCAGTATTTT.

This clone was seen a handful of times. J is TRBJ2-4 and V is TRBV30; D ambiguous. Between the trimmed V and J ends, which lost 0 bases and 3 bases, there was a span of 3 bases. Germline V gene lookup returns CDR1 GTSNPN and CDR2 SVGIG (reference sequence). This CDR3 contains 12 residues. DNA for the CDR3: TGTGCCTGGAGTGTTAACAAAAACATTCAGTACTTC. It is translated as CAWSVNKNIQYF.

Only a few counts were recorded for this clone. The CDR3 loop is CSVSLGGVNGYTF. CDR3 nucleotides: TGCAGCGTTTCCTTAGGGGGGGTCAATGGCTACACCTTC. This chain joins TRBV29-1 and TRBJ1-2, with D possibly TRBD1 on 6 matching bases. V lost 5 bases and J lost 6, with 16 bases in between. The CDR3 has 13 residues. The germline CDR1 and CDR2 sequences are SQVTM and ANQGSEA.

This clone was found a few times. The rearrangement joins TRBV5-1 to TRBJ1-4; TRBD1 is a possible D gene (5 bases). The CDR3 runs 14 residues. Germline-derived CDR1 and CDR2 are SGHRS and YFSETQ. The V end lost 6 bases, the J end lost 5 bases, and 14 bases lay between the germline ends. CDR3 coding DNA: TGCGCCAGCAAATACGGGGGATTGAATGAAAAACTGTTTTTT. Translation: CASKYGGLNEKLFF.

As to this clone: The same CDR3 can be traced to other DNA sequences in this sample. This chain joins TRBV7-9 and TRBJ1-1, with D possibly TRBD1 on 6 matching bases. The germline V gene encodes CDR1 SEHNR and CDR2 FQNEAQ (reference sequence). V was pared by 1 base and J by 8 bases, with 11 bases between. This CDR3 has 13 amino acids. The DNA for the CDR3 is TGTGCCAGCAGCTTAGTGACCGGGACAGAAGCTTTCTTT. This translates into CASSLVTGTEAFF.

The V and J genes are TRBV30 and TRBJ2-1; 8 bases fit TRBD2. The CDR3 length is 14 residues. Germline loops: CDR1 GTSNPN, CDR2 SVGIG (reference sequence). The ends lost 1 base at V and 4 bases at J; junction bases unmatched: 3. CDR3 sequence: CAWSDGRAYNEQFF. In nucleotides, the CDR3 is TGTGCCTGGAGTGACGGGAGGGCATACAATGAGCAGTTCTTC.

The chain recombines TRBV6-5 with TRBJ2-1, with 8 bases that match TRBD2. Trimming took 5 bases from V and 8 from J; bases not matched to a gene: 11. CDR3 length: 15 amino acids. Per germline, CDR1 MNHEY and CDR2 SVGAGI. The CDR3 reads CASSGSAGVFDEQFF. The CDR3 DNA reads TGTGCCAGCAGTGGGTCAGCGGGAGTGTTCGATGAGCAGTTCTTC.

This chain joins TRBV6-5 and TRBJ2-5; D may be TRBD2 (6 bases). Germline CDR1 reads MNHEY; CDR2 reads SVGAGI. This CDR3 is 15 amino acids long. The V end lost 2 bases, the J end lost 3 bases, and 13 bases lay between the germline ends. The CDR3 DNA is TGTGCCAGCAGTTACGGGGGGTTTGAGAAAGAGACCCAGTACTTC. This translates into CASSYGGFEKETQYF.

The rearrangement uses TRBV11-1 and TRBJ2-2; 10 bases are shared with TRBD2. CDR1 and CDR2 (germline): SGHAT, FQDESV (reference sequence). V trimming: 5 bases; J trimming: 5 bases; junction bases outside the gene matches: 5. The CDR3 has 15 amino acids. This chain's CDR3 is CASSPETSGTGELFF. The CDR3 DNA sequence: TGTGCCAGCAGCCCAGAGACTAGCGGGACCGGGGAGCTGTTTTTT.

The V call is TRBV5-1, the J call TRBJ1-1; no definite D call. The CDR3 sequence is 13 residues long. The V end was cut by 1 base, the J end by 4 bases, with 8 bases between. Looked up from germline, CDR1 is SGHRS and CDR2 is YFSETQ. CDR3 bases: TGCGCCAGCAGCTTGCTTGGGAGCACTGAAGCTTTCTTT. The encoded protein is CASSLLGSTEAFF.

This clone was seen a handful of times. The V and J genes are TRBV6-6 and TRBJ1-2; D gene ambiguous. The V end lost 4 bases, the J end lost 5 bases, and 14 bases lay between the germline ends. The CDR3 runs to 14 residues. Germline CDR1 reads MNHNY; CDR2 reads SVGAGI (reference sequence). CDR3 coding DNA: TGTGCCAGCAGTTGGCCGGAGGCCCATTATGGCTACACCTTC. This gives the protein CASSWPEAHYGYTF.

The V and J genes are TRBV2 and TRBJ2-5, with 7 bases fitting TRBD1. Losses at the gene ends were 8 bases for V and 1 base for J; bases not matched to a gene: 7. Germline-derived CDR1 and CDR2 are SNHLY and FYNNEI. The CDR3 totals 14 residues. CDR3 nucleotide sequence: TGTGCCAGCCCTCACAGGGGCCTCCAAGAGACCCAGTACTTC. Protein sequence: CASPHRGLQETQYF.

This clone appeared a few times. V gene TRBV9 combines with J gene TRBJ1-3; D is possibly TRBD1 (5 bases). V was pared by 1 base and J by 2 bases, with 10 bases between. This CDR3 has 15 residues. Looked up from germline, CDR1 is SGDLS and CDR2 is YYNGEE. The chain's CDR3 is CASSVQGSAGNTIYF. The CDR3 coding sequence is TGTGCCAGCAGCGTACAGGGCTCCGCTGGAAACACCATATATTTT.

The gene calls are TRBV5-1 and TRBJ2-2, with 13 positions matching TRBD2. In germline, CDR1 is SGHRS, CDR2 YFSETQ. The CDR3 has 17 residues. Germline trimming cut 9 bases from V and 8 bases from J; bases unmatched to any gene: 16. CDR3 bases: TGCGCCAACCCCGGGACTAGCGGGGATTTAGGGCTTGGGGAGCTGTTTTTT. Translating it yields CANPGTSGDLGLGELFF.

The DNA of the CDR3 is TGCGCCAGCAGCCAAGTGCGAGGGCAGGTATATGGCTACACCTTC. Translated: CASSQVRGQVYGYTF. The J gene is TRBJ1-2, the V gene TRBV4-1; D unresolved. The germline CDR1 and CDR2 sequences are MGHRA and YSYEKL. Trimming removed 1 base from V and 5 bases from J, with 14 bases in between. The CDR3 has 15 residues.